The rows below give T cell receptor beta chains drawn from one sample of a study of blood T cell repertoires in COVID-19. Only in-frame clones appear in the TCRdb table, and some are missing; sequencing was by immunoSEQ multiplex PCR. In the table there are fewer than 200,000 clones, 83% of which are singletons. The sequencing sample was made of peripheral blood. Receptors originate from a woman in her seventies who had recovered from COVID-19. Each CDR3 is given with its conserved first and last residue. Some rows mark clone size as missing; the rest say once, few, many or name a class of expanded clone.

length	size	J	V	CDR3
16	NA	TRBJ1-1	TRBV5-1	CASSLVRTDVNTEAFF
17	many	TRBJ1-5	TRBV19	CASSIGPIQYSNQPQHF
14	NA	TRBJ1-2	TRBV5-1	CASSLSGGNYGYTF
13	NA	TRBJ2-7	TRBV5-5	CASSPRDSYEQYF
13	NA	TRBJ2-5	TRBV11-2	CASSTGLVETQYF
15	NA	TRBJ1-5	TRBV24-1	CATSGPPGSNQPQHF
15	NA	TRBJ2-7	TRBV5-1	CASSLGLAGVSEQYF
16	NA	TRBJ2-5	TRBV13	CASSLRLAGGGETQYF
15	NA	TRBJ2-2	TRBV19	CASSRSREGTGELFF
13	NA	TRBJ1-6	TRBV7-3	CASSTGYNSPLHF
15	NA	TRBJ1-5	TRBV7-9	CASSPTAGWNQPQHF
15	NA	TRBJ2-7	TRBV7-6	CASSSWAGASYEQYF
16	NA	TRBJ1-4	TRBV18	CASSPPGLWANEKLFF
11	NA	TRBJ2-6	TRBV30	CAWSGENVLTF
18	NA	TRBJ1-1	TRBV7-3	CASSLTGRGWQGNTEAFF
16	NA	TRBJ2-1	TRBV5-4	CASSPRLAGAYNEQFF
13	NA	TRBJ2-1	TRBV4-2	CASSQDGPGEQFF
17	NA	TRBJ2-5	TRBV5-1	CASSLEAGRGAGETQYF
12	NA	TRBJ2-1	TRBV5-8	CASSSRTGEQFF
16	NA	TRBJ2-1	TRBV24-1	CATSDLHHRGGNEQFF
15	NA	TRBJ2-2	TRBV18	CASSPRLPNTGELFF
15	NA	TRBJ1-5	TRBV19	CASSMPNEGNQPQHF
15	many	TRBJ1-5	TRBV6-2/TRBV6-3	CASSPTWANNQPQHF
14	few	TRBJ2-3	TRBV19	CASSWQGSTDTQYF
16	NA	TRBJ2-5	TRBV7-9	CASSPGERAVIETQYF
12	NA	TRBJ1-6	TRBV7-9	CASSGANSPLHF
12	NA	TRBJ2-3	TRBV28	CASRDSQDTQYF
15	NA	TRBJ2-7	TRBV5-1	CASSGGGAGDSEQYF
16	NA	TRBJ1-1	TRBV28	CASSLSKATWNTEAFF
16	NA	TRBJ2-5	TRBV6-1	CASSGLSGGGVETQYF
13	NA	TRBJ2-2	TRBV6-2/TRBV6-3	CASSSFPTGELFF
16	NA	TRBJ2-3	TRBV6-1	CASSGGVADTTDTQYF
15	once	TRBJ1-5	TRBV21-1	CASSKVGGDRRPQHF
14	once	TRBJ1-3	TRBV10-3	CAIRDLRGLDTIYF
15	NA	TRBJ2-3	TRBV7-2	CASSLRGLSTDTQYF
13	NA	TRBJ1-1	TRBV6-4	CASSDGPSGRAFF
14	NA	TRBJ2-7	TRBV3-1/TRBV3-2	CASSAGLSIRRQYF
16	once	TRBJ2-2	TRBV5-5	CASSPDRVWNTGELFF
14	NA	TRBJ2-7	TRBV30	CAWSVVSGGGGQYF
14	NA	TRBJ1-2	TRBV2	CASSAQQGVGGYTF
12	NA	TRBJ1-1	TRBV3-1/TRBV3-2	CASSQRTGWAFF
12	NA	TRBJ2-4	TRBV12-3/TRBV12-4	CASSPDSNIQYF
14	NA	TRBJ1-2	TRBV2	CASSATQGAGGYTF
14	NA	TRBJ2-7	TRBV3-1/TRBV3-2	CASSRAGPIYEQYF
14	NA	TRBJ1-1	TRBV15	CATSRQTGYPEAFF
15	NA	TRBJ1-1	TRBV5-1	CASSPRGFGNTEAFF
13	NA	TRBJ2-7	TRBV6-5	CASSPPGGDEQYF
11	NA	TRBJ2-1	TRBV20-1	CSAKRTDEQFF
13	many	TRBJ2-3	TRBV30	CAWGTSGTDTQYF
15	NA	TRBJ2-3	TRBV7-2	CASSLVAGGPDTQYF
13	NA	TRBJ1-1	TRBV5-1	CASTLTGNTEAFF
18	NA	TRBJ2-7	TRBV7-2	CASSLGPLNRGPLYEQYF
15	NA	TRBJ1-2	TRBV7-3	CASSPGGGANYGYTF
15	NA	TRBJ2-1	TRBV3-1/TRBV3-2	CASSQPSGRRAEQFF